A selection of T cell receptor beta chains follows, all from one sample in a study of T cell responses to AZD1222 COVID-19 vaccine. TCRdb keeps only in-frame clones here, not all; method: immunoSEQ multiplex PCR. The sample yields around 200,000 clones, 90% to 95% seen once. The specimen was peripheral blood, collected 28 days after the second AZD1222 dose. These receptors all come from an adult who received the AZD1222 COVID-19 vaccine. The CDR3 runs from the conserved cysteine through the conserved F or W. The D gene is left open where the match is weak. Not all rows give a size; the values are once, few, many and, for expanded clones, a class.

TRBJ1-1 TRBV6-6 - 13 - TGTGCCAGCCTCTCTCGCGGGGACACTGAAGCTTTCTTT CASLSRGDTEAFF
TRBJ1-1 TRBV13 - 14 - TGTGCCAGCAGGGAGGACACCGAGAACACTGAAGCTTTCTTT CASREDTENTEAFF
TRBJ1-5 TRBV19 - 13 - TGTGCCAGTTCTTCGGTTTATTACCAGCCCCAGCATTTT CASSSVYYQPQHF
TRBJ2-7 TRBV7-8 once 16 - TGTGCCAGCAGCTATAGAGGTCGTCAGAGCTCCTACGAGCAGTACTTC CASSYRGRQSSYEQYF
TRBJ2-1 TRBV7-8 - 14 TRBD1 TGTGCCAGCAGCTTAATTGCAGGGGGCAATGAGCAGTTCTTC CASSLIAGGNEQFF
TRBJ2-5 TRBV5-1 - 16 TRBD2 TGCGCCAGCAGCTTGGGGGCGAGCGGGGGACAAGAGACCCAGTACTTC CASSLGASGGQETQYF
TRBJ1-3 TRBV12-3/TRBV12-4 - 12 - TGTGCCAGCAGAGAACAACTGAGCACCATATATTTT CASREQLSTIYF
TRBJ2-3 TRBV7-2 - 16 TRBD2 TGTGCCAGCAGCCCGATTGCGGGGGGATACACAGATACGCAGTATTTT CASSPIAGGYTDTQYF
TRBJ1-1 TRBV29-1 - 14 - TGCAGCGTGCGAGCGGACTTAAGAAACACTGAAGCTTTCTTT CSVRADLRNTEAFF
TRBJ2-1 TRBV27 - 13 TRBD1 TGTGCCAGCAGTTTTGGACAGGGGGATGAGCAGTTCTTC CASSFGQGDEQFF
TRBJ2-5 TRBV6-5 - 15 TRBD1 TGTGCCAGCAGTTATAGAGGGGGCGGTGAAGAGACCCAGTACTTC CASSYRGGGEETQYF
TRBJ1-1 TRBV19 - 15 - TGTGCCAGTAGGCCACCGGGCCGTGGGAACACTGAAGCTTTCTTT CASRPPGRGNTEAFF
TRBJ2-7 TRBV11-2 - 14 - TGTGCCAGCAGCCCCATTGGGGGACACCCCGAGCAGTACTTC CASSPIGGHPEQYF
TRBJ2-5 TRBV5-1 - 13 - TGCGCCAGCAGGCCGAGCCCGGGGGAGACCCAGTACTTC CASRPSPGETQYF
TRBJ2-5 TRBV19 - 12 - TGTGCCAGTAGTATTTGGGGTGAGACCCAGTACTTC CASSIWGETQYF
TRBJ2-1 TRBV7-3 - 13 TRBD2 TGTGCCAGCAGCTCGGGACTAGCTGGGGAGCAGTTCTTC CASSSGLAGEQFF
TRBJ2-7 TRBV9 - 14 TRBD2 TGTGCCAGCAGCGTGGCTAGCGGGACCTACGAGCAGTACTTC CASSVASGTYEQYF
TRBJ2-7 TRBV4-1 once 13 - TGCGCCAGCAGCCAAGAAGGCGGGATTGGGCAGTACTTC CASSQEGGIGQYF
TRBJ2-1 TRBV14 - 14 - TGTGCCAGCAGCCAAGTAGGCAGGGGTAATGAGCAGTTCTTC CASSQVGRGNEQFF
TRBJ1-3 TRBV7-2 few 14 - TGTGCCAGCAGCTTGCAGCACTCTGGAAACACCATATATTTT CASSLQHSGNTIYF
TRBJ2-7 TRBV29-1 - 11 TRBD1 TGCAGCGCTGGGACAGGGACCGAGCAGTACTTC CSAGTGTEQYF
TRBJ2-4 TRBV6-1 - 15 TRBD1 TGTGCCAGCAGTGACAGGGGGCAGGCCAAAAACATTCAGTACTTC CASSDRGQAKNIQYF